Given below is one T cell receptor (beta chain) in context. CDR1 SEHNR and CDR2 FQNEAQ come from the germline V gene (reference sequence). V lost 3 bases to trimming and J lost 5 bases, with 10 bases between them. The CDR3 is made up of 13 amino acids. Recruited during active infection, patients (from Seattle) were subsequently followed longitudinally. This specimen comes from a study of blood T cell repertoires in COVID-19. Study context: Researchers got acute and convalescent COVID-19 samples from the United States, Italy and Spain. The analysed material was cDNA or gDNA that came from T cells, B-cell-depleted T cells, or PBMCs.

Only in-frame clones appear in the TCRdb table, and some are missing; sequencing was by immunoSEQ multiplex PCR. This repertoire shows about 340,000 clones, 88% found once; its top ten account for about 7.3%. Material: peripheral blood. This clonotype was obtained from a woman in her seventies with COVID-19, enrolled during active disease. This rearrangement joins TRBV7-9 to TRBJ1-1, with TRBD1 as a possible D gene (6 bases). The CDR3 is CASSFLQGTEAFF. DNA of the CDR3: TGTGCCAGCAGCTTTCTCCAGGGGACTGAAGCTTTCTTT.